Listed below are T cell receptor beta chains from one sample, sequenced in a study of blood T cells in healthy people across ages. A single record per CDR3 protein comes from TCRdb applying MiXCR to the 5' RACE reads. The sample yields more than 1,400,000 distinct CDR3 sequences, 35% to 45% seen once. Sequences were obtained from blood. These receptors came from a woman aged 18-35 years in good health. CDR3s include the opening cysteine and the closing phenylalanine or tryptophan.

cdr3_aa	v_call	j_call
CASSRDEGTYGYTF	TRBV4-1	TRBJ1-2
CSASPGGEQYF	TRBV20-1	TRBJ2-7
CASSGNLNEQFF	TRBV25-1	TRBJ2-1
CSAGRVGTGTHEQYF	TRBV20-1	TRBJ2-7
CASSSGGGNEQFF	TRBV7-3	TRBJ2-1
CASRFAQPGQSYEQYF	TRBV7-2	TRBJ2-7
CASSRSGYDEKLFF	TRBV7-8	TRBJ1-4
CASSPQGAQADTQYF	TRBV12-3/TRBV12-4	TRBJ2-3
CATSRDRQLNSPLHF	TRBV15	TRBJ1-6
CSVTDTPQGYTF	TRBV29-1	TRBJ1-2